The 14 T cell receptor beta chains in this list originate from one sample, sequenced in a study of beta chain features in type 1 diabetes. Every bit of the isolated RNA underwent reverse transcription, so sequencing read expressed TCRB transcripts. Profiled with immunoSEQ multiplex PCR; TCRdb holds only in-frame clones, not every one. The table records some 900,000 clones, roughly 15% of them present only once. The sample was naive CD4+ T cells from blood. These TCRs come from a woman between 18 and 29 years old in good health.

This sequence joins TRBV21-1 and TRBJ2-3; TRBD1, as called in the table, went unchecked against the DNA. TRBV21-1 is a pseudogene locus. The CDR3 sequence is 10 residues long. The CDR3 is CASLPGQQYF. CDR3 nucleotides: TGTGCCAGCTTACCGGGACAACAGTATTTT.

The chain couples TRBV27 to TRBJ2-1; maybe TRBD2 (5 bases). CDR1 is MNHEY, CDR2 SMNVEV, per germline (reference sequence). This CDR3 contains 13 residues. Trimming cost V 6 bases and J 9 bases, with 15 bases left between them. CDR3 residues: CASSPYSGSEQFF. The CDR3 nucleotides read TGTGCCAGCAGCCCTTATAGTGGGAGTGAGCAGTTCTTC.

The table lists this clone with a few counts. The gene calls are TRBV25-1 and TRBJ1-2; possibly TRBD1 for D (5 bases). The V gene's germline CDR1 is MGHDK and CDR2 SYGVNS. This CDR3 spans 16 amino acids. Trimming removed 1 base at V and 3 bases at J, with 15 bases between. The CDR3 region has the DNA TGTGCCAGCAGTGAATTGGGGACCGCTGGAGACTATGGCTACACCTTC. This encodes CASSELGTAGDYGYTF.

The rearrangement uses TRBV19 and TRBJ1-1; 8 nucleotides match TRBD1. There are 13 residues in the CDR3. V was pared by 7 bases and J by 4 bases, with 5 bases of the junction left unmatched. Germline V gene sequence: CDR1 LNHDA, CDR2 SQIVND (reference sequence). The CDR3 bases are TGTGCCAGTACCCGGACAGGGCCCACTGAAGCTTTCTTT. Protein product: CASTRTGPTEAFF. Looking up the rest from reference TRBV19 and TRBJ1-1 gives the full variable domain: DGGITQSPKYLFRKEGQNVTLSCEQNLNHDAMYWYRQDPGQGLRLIYYSQIVNDFQKGDIAEGYSVSREKKESFPLTVTSAQKNPTAFYLCASTRTGPTEAFFGQGTRLTVV.

V gene TRBV5-1 combines with J gene TRBJ2-1; D is uncertain. Germline lookup yields CDR1 SGHRS and CDR2 YFSETQ. This CDR3 spans 12 amino acids. V dropped 0 bases and J dropped 10 bases, with 8 bases sitting between them. CDR3 region: CASSLVFGEQFF. CDR3 in DNA: TGCGCCAGCAGCTTGGTTTTCGGCGAGCAGTTCTTC.

The rearrangement joins TRBV14 to TRBJ2-7; tentative D call: TRBD2 (6 bases). The CDR3 has 17 residues. V lost 1 base and J 6 bases, leaving 22 bases between the germline ends. In germline, CDR1 is SGHDN, CDR2 FVKESK. DNA of the CDR3: TGTGCCAGCAGCCAAGGACCGGGACTGTCCTTGAGGCTCGAGCAGTACTTC. This encodes CASSQGPGLSLRLEQYF.

This CDR3 reads CASSQGVLAGVVYEQYF. The CDR3 nucleotides read TGTGCCAGCAGCCAAGGCGTGCTAGCGGGAGTGGTATACGAGCAGTACTTC. This chain uses TRBV14 with TRBJ2-7; TRBD2 matches 10 bases. Germline V gene lookup returns CDR1 SGHDN and CDR2 FVKESK. CDR3 length: 17 residues. After removal of 1 base from V and 4 bases from J, the junction contained 10 bases not matched to a gene.

The chain uses TRBV7-3 and TRBJ2-1, with TRBD2 identical over 13 bases. Germline V CDR1 and CDR2: SGHTA, FQGTGA. CDR3 size: 15 residues. V was clipped by 5 bases and J by 6 bases; unmatched bases: 4. In DNA, the CDR3 is TGTGCCAGCAGCGTAGGGACTAGCGGGACCAATGAGCAGTTCTTC. As protein: CASSVGTSGTNEQFF.

CDR3 nucleotides: TGCAGCGTTGATTTCGGGGGGGCCTACGAGCAGTACTTC. It encodes CSVDFGGAYEQYF. The chain recombines TRBV29-1 with TRBJ2-7, with TRBD2 identical over 8 bases. Germline loops: CDR1 SQVTM, CDR2 ANQGSEA. The V gene end was trimmed by 3 bases and the J gene end by 2 bases; junction bases not matched to a gene: 3. The CDR3 is 13 amino acids.

The chain carries TRBV11-2 and TRBJ2-1, with 14 bases identical to TRBD2. In germline, CDR1 is SGHAT, CDR2 FQNNGV. The junction had 1 base not matched to a gene; V was cut back by 1 base and J by 5 bases. This CDR3 spans 16 amino acids. CDR3 nucleotide sequence: TGTGCCAGCAGCTTAGCGGGACTAGCGGGAGACAATGAGCAGTTCTTC. Translation: CASSLAGLAGDNEQFF.

The chain links TRBV19 to TRBJ2-2, with 8 bases identical to TRBD1. The V and J ends lost 9 bases and 4 bases, in that order; junction bases with no gene match: 10. There are 15 residues in the CDR3. Germline V gene sequence: CDR1 LNHDA, CDR2 SQIVND (reference sequence). This CDR3 is CASETRGLRTGELFF. CDR3 in DNA: TGTGCCAGCGAAACCAGGGGGCTACGCACCGGGGAGCTGTTTTTT.

The rearrangement links TRBV5-4 to TRBJ2-2, with 11 bases aligning to TRBD2. The V and J ends lost 1 base and 8 bases, in that order; junction bases with no gene match: 10. The germline V gene has CDR1 SGHNT and CDR2 YYREEE (reference sequence). The CDR3 covers 17 residues. The CDR3 DNA reads TGTGCCAGCAGCTTGATGCTAGCGGGGGGCCTGGGTGGGGAGCTGTTTTTT. It codes for CASSLMLAGGLGGELFF.

This clone was detected only a few times. The chain has TRBV11-2 and TRBJ2-3; D is unresolved. The CDR3 runs 13 residues. Trimming stripped 1 base from V and 6 bases from J, with 8 bases between. Germline assignment: CDR1 SGHAT and CDR2 FQNNGV. The CDR3 nucleotides are TGTGCCAGCAGCTTAGGGAACCGTGATACGCAGTATTTT. This translates into CASSLGNRDTQYF. The entire variable domain, with the rest obtained from reference TRBV11-2 and TRBJ2-3, is as follows: EAGVAQSPRYKIIEKRQSVAFWCNPISGHATLYWYQQILGQGPKLLIQFQNNGVVDDSQLPKDRFSAERLKGVDSTLKIQPAKLEDSAVYLCASSLGNRDTQYFGPGTRLTVL.

This clone occurred a few times. The chain recombines TRBV9 with TRBJ2-6, with D possibly TRBD1 on 5 matching bases. V was clipped by 1 base and J by 0 bases, with 11 bases between them. In germline, CDR1 is SGDLS, CDR2 YYNGEE. The CDR3 length is 17 residues. CDR3 protein: CASSVSVGASGANVLTF. The CDR3 nucleotides are TGTGCCAGCAGCGTATCAGTAGGGGCCTCTGGGGCCAACGTCCTGACTTTC. Looking up the rest from reference TRBV9 and TRBJ2-6 gives the full variable domain: DSGVTQTPKHLITATGQRVTLRCSPRSGDLSVYWYQQSLDQGLQFLIQYYNGEERAKGNILERFSAQQFPDLHSELNLSSLELGDSALYFCASSVSVGASGANVLTFGAGSRLTVL.